This T cell receptor (beta chain) appears in the sequencing data of a study of cytomegalovirus exposure and HLA in healthy donors. A word on this clone: Compared with germline, one end of the junction differs, possibly owing to a read error.

A multiplex PCR was run with 60 Vbeta primers and 13 Jbeta primers. TCRdb's copy holds only in-frame clones and misses some; the assay was immunoSEQ multiplex PCR. The table includes 100,000 to 150,000 clones, around three quarters detected once. Sequencing was carried out using PBMCs. The TCR comes from a man aged 25-45 years in good health and CMV-seronegative.

The CDR3 nucleotides are TGTTCCAGCAGCCAGACAGGGTCTGGCTACACCTTC. This codes for CSSSQTGSGYTF. This chain connects TRBV7-9 to TRBJ1-2; 7 positions agree with TRBD1. Germline V gene data show CDR1 as SEHNR and CDR2 as FQNEAQ (reference sequence). The CDR3 extends over 12 amino acids.